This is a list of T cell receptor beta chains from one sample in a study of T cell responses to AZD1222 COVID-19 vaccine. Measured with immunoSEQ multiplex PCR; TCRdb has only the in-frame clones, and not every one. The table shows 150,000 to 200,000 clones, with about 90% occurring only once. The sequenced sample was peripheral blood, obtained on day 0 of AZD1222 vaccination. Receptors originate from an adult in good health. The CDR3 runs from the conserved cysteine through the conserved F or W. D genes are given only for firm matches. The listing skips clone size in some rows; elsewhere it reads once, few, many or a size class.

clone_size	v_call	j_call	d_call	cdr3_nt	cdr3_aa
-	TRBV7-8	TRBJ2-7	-	TGTGCCAGCAGCTTCGACCCCACGGGAATCTACGAGCAGTACTTC	CASSFDPTGIYEQYF
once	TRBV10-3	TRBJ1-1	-	TGTGCCATCAGTGAGTCGTTAGAGGGACGAGCTTTCTTT	CAISESLEGRAFF
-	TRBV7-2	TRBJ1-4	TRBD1	TGTGCCAGCAGCCCCAAGGGGGCTTTGGGTTTGACTAATGAAAAACTGTTTTTT	CASSPKGALGLTNEKLFF
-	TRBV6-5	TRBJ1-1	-	TGTGCCAGCAAGTTAACTACAGGAGTTTCCGAAGCTTTCTTT	CASKLTTGVSEAFF
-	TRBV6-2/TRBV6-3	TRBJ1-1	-	TGTGCCAGCAGTTACTCTATTGAAGCTTTCTTT	CASSYSIEAFF
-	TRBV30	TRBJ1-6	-	TGTGCCTGGAGTCGAGGGCAGGGGAGTTCACCCCTCCACTTT	CAWSRGQGSSPLHF
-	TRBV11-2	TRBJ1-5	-	TGTGCCAGCAGCTTAGATGTGGGGAAGCGCAATCAGCCCCAGCATTTT	CASSLDVGKRNQPQHF
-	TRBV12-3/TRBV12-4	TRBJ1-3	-	TGTGCCAGCGAGCCCCTCCTGGGAAACACCATATATTTT	CASEPLLGNTIYF
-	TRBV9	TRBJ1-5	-	TGTGCCAGCAGCGCCTCGGGTTTCAATCAGCCCCAGCATTTT	CASSASGFNQPQHF
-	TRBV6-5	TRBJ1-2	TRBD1	TGTGCCAGCAGTTACGGGACAGGGAAGTATGGCTACACCTTC	CASSYGTGKYGYTF
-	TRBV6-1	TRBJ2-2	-	TGTGCCAGCAGTGCGGTGGCCCCAGGATCTCCCGGGGAGCTGTTTTTT	CASSAVAPGSPGELFF
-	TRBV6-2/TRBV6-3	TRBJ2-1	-	TGTGCCAGCAGCAGGCCCACAGCGGCCAGGGAGCAGTTCTTC	CASSRPTAAREQFF
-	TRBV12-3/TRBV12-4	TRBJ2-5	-	TGTGCCAGCAGTTTAGGTTTCGAGACCCAGTACTTC	CASSLGFETQYF
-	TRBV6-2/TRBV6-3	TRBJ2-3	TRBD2	TGTGCCAGCAGTCTCGAAGCGGGAGGGGGCACAGATACGCAGTATTTT	CASSLEAGGGTDTQYF
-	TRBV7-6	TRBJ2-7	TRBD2	TGTGCCAGCAGCGGGGCTAGCGGGGAGCAGTACTTC	CASSGASGEQYF
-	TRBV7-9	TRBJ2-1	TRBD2	TGTGCCAGCAGCTTACTAGCGGGGCTCAATGAGCAGTTCTTC	CASSLLAGLNEQFF
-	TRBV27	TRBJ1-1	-	TGTGCCAGCAGTGACAGGTTTCAGGTCGCTGAAGCTTTCTTT	CASSDRFQVAEAFF
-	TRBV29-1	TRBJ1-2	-	TGCAGCGTTGAAAGAGGGGAACGGGGCTACACCTTC	CSVERGERGYTF
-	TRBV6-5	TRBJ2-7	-	TGTGCCAGCGGGGGAAGGGGGTACGAGCAGTACTTC	CASGGRGYEQYF
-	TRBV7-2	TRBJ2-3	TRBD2	TGTGCCAGCAGCTGGGACTACACAGATACGCAGTATTTT	CASSWDYTDTQYF
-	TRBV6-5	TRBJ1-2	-	TGTGCCAGCAGTTCCCCAGGGTTGGGCACCTATGGCTACACCTTC	CASSSPGLGTYGYTF
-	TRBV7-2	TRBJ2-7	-	TGTGCCAGCAGCCCTCGTGGTGGCTACAGCTCCTACGAGCAGTACTTC	CASSPRGGYSSYEQYF
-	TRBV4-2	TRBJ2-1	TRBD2	TGTGCCAGCAGCCAGGCTCAAGCGGGAGGGGGCTACAATGAGCAGTTCTTC	CASSQAQAGGGYNEQFF
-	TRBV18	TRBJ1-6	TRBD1	TGTGCCAGCTCACCTACCCGGGACAGGGACAATTCACCCCTCCACTTT	CASSPTRDRDNSPLHF
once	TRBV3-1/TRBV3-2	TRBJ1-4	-	TGTGCCAGCAGCCCGAAGAGGGGGGAGGTCAGGGAAAAACTGTTTTTT	CASSPKRGEVREKLFF